This entry concerns a single T cell receptor beta chain. Looked up from germline, CDR1 is LGHNT and CDR2 is FRNRAP. The CDR3 runs 15 residues. Trimming removed 3 bases at V and 7 bases at J, with 15 bases between. This sample is drawn from a study of blood T cell repertoires in COVID-19. TCRdb keeps only in-frame clones here, not all; method: immunoSEQ multiplex PCR. The sample lists about 240,000 clones, about 86% occurring once. The receptor was isolated from a woman aged 25 to 39 who had recovered from COVID-19. The specimen was peripheral blood. This rearrangement joins TRBV12-5 to TRBJ2-2; possible D gene TRBD1, 6 bases. For the CDR3, the DNA is TGTGCTAGTGGTTTACAGGGTAGGGTGTACGGGGAGCTGTTTTTT. Amino acids: CASGLQGRVYGELFF.